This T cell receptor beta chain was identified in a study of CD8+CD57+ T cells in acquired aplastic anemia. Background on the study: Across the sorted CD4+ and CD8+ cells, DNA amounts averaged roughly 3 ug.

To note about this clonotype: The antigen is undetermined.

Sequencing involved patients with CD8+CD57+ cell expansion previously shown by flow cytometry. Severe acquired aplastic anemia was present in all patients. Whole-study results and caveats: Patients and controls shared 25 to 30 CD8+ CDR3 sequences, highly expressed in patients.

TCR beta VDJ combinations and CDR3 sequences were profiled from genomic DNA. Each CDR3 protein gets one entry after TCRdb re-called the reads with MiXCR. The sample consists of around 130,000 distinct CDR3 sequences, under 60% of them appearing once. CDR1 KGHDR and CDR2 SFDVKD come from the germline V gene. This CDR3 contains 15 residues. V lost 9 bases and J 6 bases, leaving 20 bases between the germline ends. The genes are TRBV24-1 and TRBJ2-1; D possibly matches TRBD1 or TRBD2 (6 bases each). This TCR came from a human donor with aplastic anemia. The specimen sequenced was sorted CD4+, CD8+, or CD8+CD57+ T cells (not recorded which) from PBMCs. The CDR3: CATAGGGRSINEQFF. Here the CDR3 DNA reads TGTGCCACCGCCGGAGGGGGGCGATCTATCAATGAGCAGTTCTTC.